Presented here are 32 T cell receptor beta chains from one specimen sequenced in a study of cytomegalovirus exposure and HLA in healthy donors (TCRdb year 2017). Preparation of the library involved the immunoSEQ multiplex PCR assay. For the multiplex PCR, a mixture combining 60 forward primers for TCR Vbeta segments and 13 reverse primers for TCR Jbeta segments was used. TCRdb provides this immuneACCESS table in a form limited to in-frame rearrangements. Some clones are lacking; in checked studies, under half of them reflect an unresolved V gene, and why the rest are absent is not known. The sample data list 85,000 to 120,000 clones, and 65% to 75% of these were observed just once. Together, the top ten hold about 2.8% of the sample. Sequencing was performed on PBMCs. The receptors were gathered from a female donor in good health and CMV-seronegative.

The CDR3 DNA reads TGTGCCAGCACAATACTAGCGGGAGGTATCAATGAGCAGTTCTTC. This sequence encodes CASTILAGGINEQFF. V gene TRBV5-8 combines with J gene TRBJ2-1, with 12 bases identical to TRBD2. CDR1 is SGHTS and CDR2 is YDEGEE in the germline V gene. The CDR3 has 15 amino acids. With 6 bases clipped from V and 6 bases from J, the junction kept 7 bases outside the gene matches.

This rearrangement joins TRBV7-2 to TRBJ2-3; 7 bases are shared with TRBD2. The CDR3 totals 16 residues. Germline CDR1 and CDR2: SGHTA and FQGNSA. J was trimmed by 0 bases and V by 2 bases; bases with no gene match: 5. CDR3 sequence (DNA): TGTGCCAGCAGCTTAATCGGTAGCGGGAGCACAGATACGCAGTATTTT. Amino acids: CASSLIGSGSTDTQYF.

The chain joins TRBV10-3 to TRBJ2-1; 15 nucleotides agree with TRBD2. V lost 6 bases, J lost 7 bases, and 7 bases stayed unmatched. The germline V gene encodes CDR1 ENHRY and CDR2 SYGVKD. The CDR3 loop spans 16 amino acids. In DNA form, the CDR3 reads TGTGCCATCAGAAACGGGACTAGCGGGAGGAGGAATGAGCAGTTCTTC. This gives the protein CAIRNGTSGRRNEQFF.

The J gene is TRBJ2-2, the V gene TRBV5-1; 9 bases match TRBD1. Germline V CDR1 and CDR2: SGHRS, YFSETQ. Trimming at V came to 1 base and at J to 5 bases, leaving 3 bases not matched to a gene. The CDR3 is 15 amino acids. CDR3 sequence: CASSLWDRDTGELFF. CDR3 bases: TGCGCCAGCAGCTTGTGGGACAGGGATACCGGGGAGCTGTTTTTT.

J is TRBJ1-4 and V is TRBV4-2, with 10 nucleotides matching TRBD1. The CDR3 consists of 15 residues. V lost 3 bases, J lost 7 bases, and 5 bases stayed unmatched. Looked up from germline, CDR1 is LGHNA and CDR2 is YNFKEQ. CDR3 in amino acids: CASSQGGQGSEKLFF. The CDR3 DNA is TGTGCCAGCAGCCAGGGGGGACAGGGGAGTGAAAAACTGTTTTTT.

This clone occurred a few times. The chain has TRBV5-5 and TRBJ1-2; D gene uncertain. Per the germline V gene, CDR1 is SGHKS and CDR2 is YYEKEE (reference sequence). V was pared by 4 bases and J by 2 bases, with 15 bases between. There are 15 residues in the CDR3. The CDR3 region has the DNA TGTGCCAGCAGCCCTAATCTTGCAGGCAACTATGGCTACACCTTC. This gives the protein CASSPNLAGNYGYTF. Full variable domain (remainder filled in from reference TRBV5-5 and TRBJ1-2): DAGVTQSPTHLIKTRGQQVTLRCSPISGHKSVSWYQQVLGQGPQFIFQYYEKEERGRGNFPDRFSARQFPNYSSELNVNALLLGDSALYLCASSPNLAGNYGYTFGSGTRLTVV.

The chain employs TRBV9 and TRBJ1-5, with D unclear. V lost 2 bases, J lost 9 bases, and 6 bases lay in between. Germline-derived CDR1 and CDR2 are SGDLS and YYNGEE. This CDR3 comprises 11 residues. The CDR3 DNA follows: TGTGCCAGCAGCGTCTTTAGGCCCCAGCATTTT. Translated: CASSVFRPQHF.

The V and J genes are TRBV4-3 and TRBJ2-1; D might be TRBD2 (6 bases). Germline CDR1 LGHNA, CDR2 YSLEER. The V gene lost 1 base and the J gene lost 9 bases, with 22 bases spanning the gap. This CDR3 region has 17 residues. The CDR3 sequence: CASSQAVGRRATGEQFF. The CDR3, as DNA: TGCGCCAGCAGCCAAGCTGTGGGCCGGAGGGCCACCGGTGAGCAGTTCTTC.

The chain has TRBV19 and TRBJ2-1; possibly TRBD2 for D (5 bases). Germline V gives CDR1 LNHDA, CDR2 SQIVND (reference sequence). The CDR3 runs to 15 residues. The germline V and J ends were trimmed by 5 bases and 3 bases, with 14 bases remaining between them. CDR3 in DNA: TGTGCCAGTAGTTGGGCGGGTGGTCTCTACAATGAGCAGTTCTTC. This gives the protein CASSWAGGLYNEQFF.

This clone has only one observation. The chain uses TRBV29-1 and TRBJ1-1, with TRBD1 as a possible D gene (5 bases). The CDR3 loop spans 15 amino acids. The V end was cut by 7 bases, the J end by 4 bases, with 22 bases between. The germline CDR1 and CDR2 sequences are SQVTM and ANQGSEA. The CDR3 spells CSARKGRSTGTEAFF. CDR3 sequence (DNA): TGCAGCGCAAGAAAGGGGCGGTCAACGGGCACTGAAGCTTTCTTT.

The chain recombines TRBV23-1 with TRBJ1-1, with unresolved D. TRBV23-1 counts as an open reading frame of uncertain function. V lost 9 bases and J 1 base, leaving 12 bases between the germline ends. The CDR3 covers 13 residues. CDR3 residues: CASGREQNTEAFF. The CDR3 nucleotides read TGCGCCAGTGGGCGGGAGCAGAACACTGAAGCTTTCTTT.

The rearrangement links TRBV7-2 to TRBJ2-1, with a tentative D call TRBD2 (5 bases). The V end was cut by 5 bases, the J end by 3 bases, with 17 bases between. CDR1 is SGHTA, CDR2 FQGNSA, per germline. The CDR3 is 16 amino acids. This CDR3 is CASSPRVGGLYNEQFF. CDR3 bases: TGTGCCAGCAGCCCTAGAGTTGGCGGGCTCTACAATGAGCAGTTCTTC.

The chain joins TRBV11-2 to TRBJ2-5; D is possibly TRBD1 (5 bases). The CDR3 is 15 residues long. Trimming removed 4 bases from V and 5 bases from J, with 17 bases in between. Germline V gene lookup returns CDR1 SGHAT and CDR2 FQNNGV. CDR3 in amino acids: CASSSFAGLGETQYF. DNA of the CDR3: TGTGCCAGCAGCTCTTTCGCAGGGTTAGGGGAGACCCAGTACTTC.

CDR3 in DNA: TGTGCCAGCAGCTTGGGCCTACAGGGCGGAGAGACCCAGTACTTC. Its protein product is CASSLGLQGGETQYF. The rearrangement links TRBV5-5 to TRBJ2-5; possibly TRBD1 for D (6 bases). Germline-derived CDR1 and CDR2 are SGHKS and YYEKEE (reference sequence). CDR3 length: 15 residues. The V and J ends lost 0 bases and 4 bases respectively, with 13 bases between them.

The CDR3: CASSKGRQGAAQETQYF. CDR3 nucleotides: TGTGCCAGCAGCAAAGGGAGGCAGGGGGCGGCTCAAGAGACCCAGTACTTC. The chain combines TRBV21-1 with TRBJ2-5; the table's D call TRBD1 went unverified against the DNA. TRBV21-1 is a known pseudogene. The CDR3 length is 17 residues.

The genes are TRBV30 and TRBJ2-3; the D is unclear. The V end was cut by 2 bases, the J end by 5 bases, with 5 bases between. The germline V gene encodes CDR1 GTSNPN and CDR2 SVGIG (reference sequence). The CDR3 has 11 residues. The CDR3 coding sequence is TGTGCCTGGAGTATACAAGATACGCAGTATTTT. Residues: CAWSIQDTQYF.

This chain uses TRBV28 with TRBJ2-5, with 8 bases identical to TRBD1. Germline trimming cut 1 base from V and 3 bases from J; bases unmatched to any gene: 7. Germline assignment: CDR1 MDHEN and CDR2 SYDVKM. The CDR3 is 16 amino acids. CDR3: CASSLLQGGHKETQYF. The CDR3 DNA reads as TGTGCCAGCAGTTTATTACAGGGGGGACACAAAGAGACCCAGTACTTC.

This chain connects TRBV5-6 to TRBJ2-3; TRBD1 agrees at 8 bases. CDR1 SGHDT and CDR2 YYEEEE come from the germline V gene. The CDR3 spans 16 residues. V trimming: 5 bases; J trimming: 4 bases; junction bases outside the gene matches: 12. CDR3 nucleotide sequence: TGTGCCAGCAGATTAGGGCGGACAGGGAAAGCAGATACGCAGTATTTT. This gives the protein CASRLGRTGKADTQYF.

This clone was counted a single time. The rearrangement links TRBV4-1 to TRBJ1-1; tentative D call: TRBD1 (5 bases). The CDR3 runs 16 residues. Per germline, CDR1 MGHRA and CDR2 YSYEKL. The V end lost 0 bases, the J end lost 2 bases, and 13 bases lay between the germline ends. The CDR3 DNA follows: TGCGCCAGCAGCCAAGAGATCCGGGGGGTAAACACTGAAGCTTTCTTT. Amino acid sequence: CASSQEIRGVNTEAFF.

V gene TRBV28 combines with J gene TRBJ2-5; 16 bases map to TRBD2. With V trimmed by 7 bases and J by 4 bases, 15 bases remained unmatched. The CDR3 sequence is 19 residues long. Germline V CDR1 and CDR2: MDHEN, SYDVKM. The CDR3 bases are TGTGCCAGCACCTGGGGCTATGGGACTAGCGGGAGGGCCCCAGAGACCCAGTACTTC. This codes for CASTWGYGTSGRAPETQYF.

V and J are TRBV29-1 and TRBJ2-3; 10 positions agree with TRBD2. CDR3 length equals 14 residues. Germline V CDR1 and CDR2: SQVTM, ANQGSEA. The junction had 6 bases not matched to a gene; V was cut back by 3 bases and J by 6 bases. CDR3 coding DNA: TGCAGCGTTGATGGACTAGCGGTGCAGGATACGCAGTATTTT. Translated: CSVDGLAVQDTQYF.

This clone was detected only a few times. The CDR3 spells CASSKRTGSDNTEAFF. For the CDR3, the DNA is TGTGCCAGTAGTAAAAGGACAGGGTCTGATAACACTGAAGCTTTCTTT. The chain employs TRBV19 and TRBJ1-1; 8 bases line up with TRBD1. V lost 4 bases, J lost 2 bases, and 9 bases stayed unmatched. CDR3 length equals 16 residues. Germline V gives CDR1 LNHDA, CDR2 SQIVND (reference sequence).

V usage is TRBV7-9 and J usage is TRBJ2-1, with 13 positions matching TRBD2. Germline CDR1 is SEHNR and CDR2 is FQNEAQ (reference sequence). This CDR3 is 14 amino acids long. J was trimmed by 14 bases and V by 7 bases; bases with no gene match: 11. CDR3 in amino acids: CASTIGTSGIGEFF. CDR3 DNA: TGTGCCAGCACCATAGGGACTAGCGGGATTGGGGAGTTCTTC.

This rearrangement joins TRBV28 to TRBJ2-5; 9 bases match TRBD1. CDR3 size: 13 residues. The trim removed 7 bases at V and 5 bases at J, leaving 5 bases unmatched. The V gene's germline CDR1 is MDHEN and CDR2 SYDVKM. The CDR3: CASIGTGRETQYF. The CDR3 bases are TGTGCCAGCATTGGGACAGGGAGGGAGACCCAGTACTTC.

The V and J genes are TRBV7-9 and TRBJ2-5, with D tentatively TRBD1 (6 bases). The CDR3 has 15 amino acids. The germline gives CDR1 SEHNR, CDR2 FQNEAQ (reference sequence). V lost 5 bases to trimming and J lost 4 bases, with 17 bases between them. The CDR3 coding sequence is TGTGCCAGCAGCAGACGAACAGGGACAATAGAGACCCAGTACTTC. This codes for CASSRRTGTIETQYF.

The V gene is TRBV30, the J gene TRBJ2-7; unclear D gene. Per the germline V gene, CDR1 is GTSNPN and CDR2 is SVGIG (reference sequence). The CDR3 runs 13 residues. V gave up 1 base and J gave up 6 bases, with 13 bases separating them. CDR3 in amino acids: CAWSGQRMGEQYF. The CDR3 nucleotides read TGTGCCTGGAGTGGCCAGAGGATGGGCGAGCAGTACTTC.

Only one count was recorded for this clone. The rearrangement links TRBV7-8 to TRBJ2-7, with 16 bases matching TRBD2. The germline V gene has CDR1 SGHVS and CDR2 FQNEAQ. This CDR3 region has 19 residues. The V and J ends lost 1 base and 5 bases, in that order; junction bases with no gene match: 11. Written as DNA, the CDR3 is TGTGCCAGCAGCTTAGTAGGGATAGGGACTAGCGGGAGGGCCAACGAGCAGTACTTC. The encoded protein is CASSLVGIGTSGRANEQYF. The full variable domain, its missing parts supplied by reference TRBV7-8 and TRBJ2-7, is GAGVSQSPRYKVAKRGQDVALRCDPISGHVSLFWYQQALGQGPEFLTYFQNEAQLDKSGLPSDRFFAERPEGSVSTLKIQRTQQEDSAVYLCASSLVGIGTSGRANEQYFGPGTRLTVT.

The gene calls are TRBV5-5 and TRBJ2-1; tentatively, D is TRBD2 (6 bases). Per germline, CDR1 SGHKS and CDR2 YYEKEE (reference sequence). The length of the CDR3 is 15 residues. Trimming removed 0 bases at V and 7 bases at J, with 14 bases between. The CDR3 here is CASSLAGDRRNEQFF. CDR3 sequence (DNA): TGTGCCAGCAGCTTGGCGGGGGATCGGCGGAATGAGCAGTTCTTC.

V gene TRBV7-2 combines with J gene TRBJ1-1; no clear D. Trimming took 5 bases from V and 6 from J, leaving 16 bases between them. Germline CDR1 is SGHTA and CDR2 is FQGNSA. The CDR3 totals 14 residues. The DNA for the CDR3 is TGTGCCAGCAGCCGGGGTCGGGTAGTCGCTGAAGCTTTCTTT. It specifies CASSRGRVVAEAFF.

This clone has just a few counts. The CDR3 protein is CASSSGQGAKAGIQYF. CDR3 bases: TGTGCCAGCAGTTCCGGACAGGGGGCAAAGGCGGGCATTCAGTACTTC. The chain employs TRBV6-5 and TRBJ2-4; 11 nucleotides match TRBD1. In germline, CDR1 is MNHEY, CDR2 SVGAGI. The CDR3 is 16 amino acids. V trimming: 4 bases; J trimming: 9 bases; junction bases outside the gene matches: 11.

The rearrangement uses TRBV19 and TRBJ1-5; D possibly corresponds to TRBD1 (5 bases). Germline CDR1 is LNHDA and CDR2 is SQIVND (reference sequence). Trimming stripped 4 bases from V and 2 bases from J, with 15 bases between. This CDR3 comprises 16 residues. The CDR3 nucleotides read TGTGCCAGTAGTACGCGGGGGGGGTCGGGCAATCAGCCCCAGCATTTT. Its protein product is CASSTRGGSGNQPQHF.

This chain connects TRBV15 to TRBJ2-2; D is perhaps TRBD1 (5 bases). Germline-derived CDR1 and CDR2 are LNHNV and YYDKDF (reference sequence). Trimming removed 5 bases from V and 0 bases from J, with 10 bases in between. The CDR3 is made up of 15 amino acids. The CDR3 sequence is CATSPGPPNTGELFF. In DNA form, the CDR3 reads TGTGCCACCAGCCCAGGGCCGCCGAACACCGGGGAGCTGTTTTTT.